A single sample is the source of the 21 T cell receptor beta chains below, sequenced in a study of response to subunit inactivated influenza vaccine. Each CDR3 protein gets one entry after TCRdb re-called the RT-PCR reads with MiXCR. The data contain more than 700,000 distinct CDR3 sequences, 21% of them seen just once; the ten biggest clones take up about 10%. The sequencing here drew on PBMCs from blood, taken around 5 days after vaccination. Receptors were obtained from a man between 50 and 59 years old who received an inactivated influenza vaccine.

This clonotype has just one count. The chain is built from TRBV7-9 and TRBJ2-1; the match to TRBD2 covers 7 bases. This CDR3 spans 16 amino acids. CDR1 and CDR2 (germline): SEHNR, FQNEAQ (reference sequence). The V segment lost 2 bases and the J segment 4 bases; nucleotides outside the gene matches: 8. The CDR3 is CASSLISTSRYNEQFF. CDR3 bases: TGTGCCAGCAGCTTAATTTCGACTAGCAGATACAATGAGCAGTTCTTC.

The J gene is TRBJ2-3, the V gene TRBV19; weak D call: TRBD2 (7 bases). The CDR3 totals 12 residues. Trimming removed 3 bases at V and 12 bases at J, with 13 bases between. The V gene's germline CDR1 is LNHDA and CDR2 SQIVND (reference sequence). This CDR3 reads CASSIAGAAQYF. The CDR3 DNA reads TGTGCCAGTAGTATTGCGGGGGCTGCCCAGTATTTT. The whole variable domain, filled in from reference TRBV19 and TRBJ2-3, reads DGGITQSPKYLFRKEGQNVTLSCEQNLNHDAMYWYRQDPGQGLRLIYYSQIVNDFQKGDIAEGYSVSREKKESFPLTVTSAQKNPTAFYLCASSIAGAAQYFGPGTRLTVL.

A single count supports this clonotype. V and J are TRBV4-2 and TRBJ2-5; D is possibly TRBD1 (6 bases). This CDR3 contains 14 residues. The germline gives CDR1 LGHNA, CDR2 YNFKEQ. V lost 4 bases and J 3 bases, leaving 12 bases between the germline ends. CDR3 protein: CASSRRQVEETQYF. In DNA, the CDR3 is TGTGCCAGCAGCCGCAGACAGGTGGAAGAGACCCAGTACTTC.

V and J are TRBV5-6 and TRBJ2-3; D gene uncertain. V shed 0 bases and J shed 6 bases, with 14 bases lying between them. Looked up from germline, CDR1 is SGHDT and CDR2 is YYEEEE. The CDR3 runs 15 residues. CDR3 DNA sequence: TGTGCCAGCAGCTTGGGGGCCCTACTCGGCGATACGCAGTATTTT. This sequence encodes CASSLGALLGDTQYF. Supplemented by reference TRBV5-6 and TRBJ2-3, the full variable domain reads DAGVTQSPTHLIKTRGQQVTLRCSPKSGHDTVSWYQQALGQGPQFIFQYYEEEERQRGNFPDRFSGHQFPNYSSELNVNALLLGDSALYLCASSLGALLGDTQYFGPGTRLTVL.

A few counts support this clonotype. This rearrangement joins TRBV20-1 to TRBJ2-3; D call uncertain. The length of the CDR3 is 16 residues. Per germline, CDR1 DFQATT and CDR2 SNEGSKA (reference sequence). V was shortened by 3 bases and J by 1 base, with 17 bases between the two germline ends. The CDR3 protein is CSASRWKELGTDTQYF. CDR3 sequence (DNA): TGCAGTGCTAGCAGATGGAAGGAGCTGGGCACAGATACGCAGTATTTT.

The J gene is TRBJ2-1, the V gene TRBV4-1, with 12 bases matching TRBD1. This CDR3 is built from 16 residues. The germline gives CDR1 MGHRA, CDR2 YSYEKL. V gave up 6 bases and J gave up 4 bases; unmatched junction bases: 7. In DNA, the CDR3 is TGCGCCAGCAGGCAACTGGGACAGGGGGCTTACAATGAGCAGTTCTTC. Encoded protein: CASRQLGQGAYNEQFF.

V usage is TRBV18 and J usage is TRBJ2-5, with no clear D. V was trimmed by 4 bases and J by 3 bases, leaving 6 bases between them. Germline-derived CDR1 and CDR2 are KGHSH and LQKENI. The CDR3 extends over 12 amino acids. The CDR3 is CASSLLKETQYF. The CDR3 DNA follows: TGTGCCAGCTCACTACTAAAAGAGACCCAGTACTTC.

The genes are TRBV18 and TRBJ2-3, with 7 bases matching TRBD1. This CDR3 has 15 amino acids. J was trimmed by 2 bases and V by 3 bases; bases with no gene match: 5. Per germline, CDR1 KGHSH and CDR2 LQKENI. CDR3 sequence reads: CASSPNRGATDTQYF. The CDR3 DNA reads TGTGCCAGCTCACCTAACAGGGGCGCCACAGATACGCAGTATTTT.

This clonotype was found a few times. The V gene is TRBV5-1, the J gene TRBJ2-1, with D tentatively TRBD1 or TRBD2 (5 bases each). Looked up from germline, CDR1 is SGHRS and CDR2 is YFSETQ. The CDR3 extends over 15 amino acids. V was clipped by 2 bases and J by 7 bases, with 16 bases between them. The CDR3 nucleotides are TGCGCCAGCAGCTTAGTGAGGGGCGGTTATAATGAGCAGTTCTTC. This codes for CASSLVRGGYNEQFF.

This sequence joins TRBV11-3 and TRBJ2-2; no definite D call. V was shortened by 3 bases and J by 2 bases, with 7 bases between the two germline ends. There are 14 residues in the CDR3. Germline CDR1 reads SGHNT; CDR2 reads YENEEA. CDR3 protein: CASSLRDNTGELFF. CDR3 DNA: TGTGCCAGCAGCTTGAGAGACAACACCGGGGAGCTGTTTTTT.

CDR3 sequence reads: CSASRQRSNTNTGELFF. The CDR3 nucleotides are TGCAGTGCTTCGAGACAGAGAAGTAATACGAACACCGGGGAGCTGTTTTTT. The chain is built from TRBV20-1 and TRBJ2-2; possible D gene TRBD1, 5 bases. Trimming shortened V by 5 bases and J by 0 bases, and 19 bases separated the two germline ends. This CDR3 contains 17 residues. Per the germline V gene, CDR1 is DFQATT and CDR2 is SNEGSKA (reference sequence).

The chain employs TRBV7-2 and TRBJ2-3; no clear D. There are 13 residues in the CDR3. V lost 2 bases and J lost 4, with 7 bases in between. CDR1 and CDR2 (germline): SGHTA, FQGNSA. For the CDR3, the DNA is TGTGCCAGCAGCTTAATTTGGCCAGATACGCAGTATTTT. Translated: CASSLIWPDTQYF.

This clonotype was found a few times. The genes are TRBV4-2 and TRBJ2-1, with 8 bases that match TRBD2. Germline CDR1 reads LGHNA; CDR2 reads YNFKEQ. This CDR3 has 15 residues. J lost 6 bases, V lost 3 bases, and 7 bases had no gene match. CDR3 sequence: CASSQGLVESNEQFF. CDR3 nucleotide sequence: TGTGCCAGCAGCCAGGGACTAGTGGAATCCAATGAGCAGTTCTTC.

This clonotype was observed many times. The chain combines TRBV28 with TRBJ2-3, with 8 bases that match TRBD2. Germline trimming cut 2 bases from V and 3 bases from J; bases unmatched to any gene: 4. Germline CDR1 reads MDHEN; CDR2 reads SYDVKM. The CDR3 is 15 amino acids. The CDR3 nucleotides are TGTGCCAGCAGTTTAACACGGGGGGGAACAGATACGCAGTATTTT. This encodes CASSLTRGGTDTQYF. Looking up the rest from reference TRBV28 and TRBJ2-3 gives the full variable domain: DVKVTQSSRYLVKRTGEKVFLECVQDMDHENMFWYRQDPGLGLRLIYFSYDVKMKEKGDIPEGYSVSREKKERFSLILESASTNQTSMYLCASSLTRGGTDTQYFGPGTRLTVL.

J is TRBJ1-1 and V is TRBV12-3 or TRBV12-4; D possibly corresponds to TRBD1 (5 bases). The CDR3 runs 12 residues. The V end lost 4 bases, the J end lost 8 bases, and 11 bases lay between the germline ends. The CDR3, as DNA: TGTGCCAGCAGTTGGATGGGGCAGGAAGCTTTCTTT. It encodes CASSWMGQEAFF.

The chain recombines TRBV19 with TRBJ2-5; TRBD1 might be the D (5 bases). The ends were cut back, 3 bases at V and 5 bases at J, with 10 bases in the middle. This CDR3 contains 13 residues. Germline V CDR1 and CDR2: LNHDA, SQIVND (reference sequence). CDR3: CASSMWGHETQYF. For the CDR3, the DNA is TGTGCCAGTAGTATGTGGGGCCACGAGACCCAGTACTTC.

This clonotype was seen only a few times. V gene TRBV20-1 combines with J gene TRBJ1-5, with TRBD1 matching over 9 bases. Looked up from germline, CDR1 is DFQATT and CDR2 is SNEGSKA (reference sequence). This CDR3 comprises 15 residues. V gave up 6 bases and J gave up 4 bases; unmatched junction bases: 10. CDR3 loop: CSATTGGRFNQPQHF. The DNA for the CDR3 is TGCAGTGCAACGACAGGGGGGCGTTTTAATCAGCCCCAGCATTTT.

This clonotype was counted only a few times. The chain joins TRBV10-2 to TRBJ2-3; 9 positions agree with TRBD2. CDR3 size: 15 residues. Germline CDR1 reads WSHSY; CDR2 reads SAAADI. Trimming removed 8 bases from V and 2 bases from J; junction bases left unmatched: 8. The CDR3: CASGTSFFPTDTQYF. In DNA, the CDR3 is TGCGCCAGCGGGACTAGCTTTTTTCCCACAGATACGCAGTATTTT.

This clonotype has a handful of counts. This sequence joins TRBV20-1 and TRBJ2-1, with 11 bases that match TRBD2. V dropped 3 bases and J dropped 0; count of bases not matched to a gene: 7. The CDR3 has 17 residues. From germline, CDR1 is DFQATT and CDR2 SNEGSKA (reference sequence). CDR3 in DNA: TGCAGTGCTAGTAAGTCTAGCGGGAGGTACTCCTACAATGAGCAGTTCTTC. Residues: CSASKSSGRYSYNEQFF.

As DNA, the CDR3 is TGCAGTGCTTCGGGGCCGGGCATTGGCACAGATACGCAGTATTTT. Protein product: CSASGPGIGTDTQYF. The chain couples TRBV20-1 to TRBJ2-3, with D perhaps being TRBD1 or TRBD2 (5 bases each). CDR3 length: 15 residues. The V end lost 5 bases, the J end lost 1 base, and 16 bases lay between the germline ends. Germline values: CDR1 DFQATT, CDR2 SNEGSKA (reference sequence).

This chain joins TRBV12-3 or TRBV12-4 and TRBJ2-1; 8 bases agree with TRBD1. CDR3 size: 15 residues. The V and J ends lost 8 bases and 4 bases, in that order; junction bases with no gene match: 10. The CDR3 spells CASADGTGDYNEQFF. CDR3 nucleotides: TGTGCCAGCGCCGACGGGACAGGAGATTACAATGAGCAGTTCTTC.